Shown below are 4 T cell receptor beta chains from a single sample sequenced in a study of cytomegalovirus exposure and HLA in healthy donors. PCR employed 60 Vbeta and 13 Jbeta primers. TCRdb's table, derived via immunoSEQ multiplex PCR, lists solely in-frame clones and lacks some. The table records about 190,000 clones, approximately 78% of them present only once. Sequencing was carried out using PBMCs. The source is a woman aged 18-30 years in good health and CMV-seronegative.

The chain recombines TRBV4-3 with TRBJ2-1, with 9 bases matching TRBD1. CDR3 size: 16 residues. Germline CDR1 is LGHNA and CDR2 is YSLEER. V dropped 0 bases and J dropped 4; count of bases not matched to a gene: 4. The CDR3 region is CASSQEGQGAYNEQFF. CDR3 in DNA: TGCGCCAGCAGCCAAGAGGGACAGGGAGCTTACAATGAGCAGTTCTTC.

The chain is built from TRBV19 and TRBJ2-1; 8 bases are shared with TRBD1. This CDR3 region has 15 residues. V shed 5 bases, J shed 4 bases, and the junction held 7 bases outside the gene matches. In germline, CDR1 is LNHDA, CDR2 SQIVND (reference sequence). The CDR3 DNA reads TGTGCCAGTAGTCCCCCCAGGGGGCTATACAATGAGCAGTTCTTC. Translating gives CASSPPRGLYNEQFF. The full variable domain, completed using reference TRBV19 and TRBJ2-1, is DGGITQSPKYLFRKEGQNVTLSCEQNLNHDAMYWYRQDPGQGLRLIYYSQIVNDFQKGDIAEGYSVSREKKESFPLTVTSAQKNPTAFYLCASSPPRGLYNEQFFGPGTRLTVL.

V is TRBV6-5 and J is TRBJ1-4, with TRBD1 matching over 9 bases. With V trimmed by 0 bases and J by 7 bases, 0 bases remained unmatched. The CDR3 length is 14 residues. Germline V CDR1 and CDR2: MNHEY, SVGAGI. CDR3: CASSYSDRGEKLFF. The CDR3 coding sequence is TGTGCCAGCAGTTACTCGGACAGGGGTGAAAAACTGTTTTTT.

The chain links TRBV7-2 to TRBJ1-2; perhaps TRBD1 as D (5 bases). Trimming pared 5 bases from V and 1 base from J, leaving 14 bases between. CDR1 is SGHTA and CDR2 is FQGNSA in the germline V gene. CDR3 length: 15 amino acids. CDR3 sequence: CASSEDSMLNYGYTF. In DNA form, the CDR3 reads TGTGCCAGCAGCGAAGACAGCATGCTTAACTATGGCTACACCTTC.